This T cell receptor (beta chain) was captured in a study of spatial heterogeneity in lung cancer. Study context: The study found that TCR transcript counts in tumor regions correlated strongly with a matched bulk RNA-seq T cell module score. In raw reads, more than nine appearances on average were recorded for each unique TCR and UMI combination. Whole-study findings and limits: Alpha chain coverage of tumor T cells was estimated at 6% to 8%, and beta chain coverage at 13% to 15%. Within tumors, counts of expanded alpha and beta TCRs tracked tumor mutation counts.

A few counts support this clonotype. Antigen unknown. One entry per CDR3 protein results from TCRdb running MiXCR on the 5' RACE reads. Of approximately 12,000 distinct CDR3 sequences in the sample, approximately 5.5% were seen once. Time point specified: sample taken at primary tumor resection. Tumor, nontumor lung or frozen PBMC supplied whole RNA, sequenced without sorting. This sequence originates from a male donor with early-stage non-small cell lung cancer. The material was lung tumor tissue, obtained at surgery.

CDR3 region: CASSRGQGLDNSPLHF. The CDR3 coding sequence is TGTGCCAGCAGTCGCGGACAGGGACTCGATAATTCACCCCTCCACTTT. The chain has TRBV12-3 or TRBV12-4 and TRBJ1-6; 8 bases are shared with TRBD1. V lost 5 bases to trimming and J lost 5 bases; unmatched junction nucleotides: 8. This CDR3 contains 16 residues.